The 9 T cell receptor beta chains below all came from one sample that was sequenced in a study of yellow fever vaccine responses in identical twins. TCRdb re-analysed the RT-PCR reads in MiXCR, keeping a single row per CDR3 protein. The sample carries under 9,000 distinct CDR3 sequences, approximately 83% recorded once. The source material was T cells from blood (PBMCs), unsorted or a sorted subset (not recorded which), sampled before or after yellow fever vaccination (not recorded which). Receptor source: a woman under 30 who received the yellow fever vaccine.

This rearrangement joins TRBV2 to TRBJ2-2; D is undetermined. CDR3 length: 10 amino acids. Germline CDR1 SNHLY, CDR2 FYNNEI. Trimming pared 4 bases from V and 8 bases from J, leaving 2 bases between. The CDR3 is CASSGGELFF. CDR3 sequence (DNA): TGTGCCAGCAGTGGAGGGGAGCTGTTTTTT.

V gene TRBV4-1 combines with J gene TRBJ2-3; D is undetermined. CDR1 and CDR2 (germline): MGHRA, YSYEKL. V dropped 1 base and J dropped 3 bases, with 8 bases sitting between them. CDR3 size: 14 residues. The CDR3 spells CASSQGPKTDTQYF. The CDR3 nucleotides read TGCGCCAGCAGCCAAGGCCCTAAAACAGATACGCAGTATTTT.

The chain recombines TRBV29-1 with TRBJ2-1; D remains ambiguous. Germline V gives CDR1 SQVTM, CDR2 ANQGSEA. The V end was cut by 0 bases, the J end by 7 bases, with 10 bases between. The CDR3 runs 13 residues. The CDR3 is CSVEEVGKNEQFF. CDR3 bases: TGCAGCGTTGAAGAAGTGGGGAAGAATGAGCAGTTCTTC.

This chain connects TRBV19 to TRBJ1-2; D unclear. V was cut by 3 bases and J by 4 bases, with 15 bases left in between. The CDR3 consists of 15 residues. Looked up from germline, CDR1 is LNHDA and CDR2 is SQIVND (reference sequence). CDR3 residues: CASSILRNTGYGYTF. The CDR3 DNA is TGTGCCAGTAGTATCCTGAGGAATACGGGCTATGGCTACACCTTC.

The chain joins TRBV6-1 to TRBJ1-2; D call uncertain. The CDR3 has 14 residues. V was cut by 6 bases and J by 6 bases, with 17 bases left in between. The germline V gene encodes CDR1 MNHNS and CDR2 SASEGT. The CDR3 sequence is CASSNAIMTHGYTF. The CDR3 nucleotides read TGTGCCAGCAGCAACGCAATTATGACACATGGCTACACCTTC.

The J gene is TRBJ2-1, the V gene TRBV11-2; TRBD2 agrees at 7 bases. Germline V gives CDR1 SGHAT, CDR2 FQNNGV. Trimming at V came to 0 bases and at J to 0 bases, leaving 11 bases not matched to a gene. The CDR3 consists of 19 residues. The CDR3 bases are TGTGCCAGCAGCTTAGATGAATCCAGCGGGACGGCCTCCTACAATGAGCAGTTCTTC. Amino acids: CASSLDESSGTASYNEQFF.

CDR3 sequence reads: CASSPHGLDTEAFF. The DNA for the CDR3 is TGTGCCAGCAGCCCTCACGGCTTGGACACTGAAGCTTTCTTT. The chain couples TRBV11-1 to TRBJ1-1; no reliable D call. This CDR3 is built from 14 residues. V was trimmed by 5 bases and J by 3 bases, leaving 13 bases between them. The germline V gene has CDR1 SGHAT and CDR2 FQDESV (reference sequence). The full variable domain, with the rest looked up from reference TRBV11-1 and TRBJ1-1, is EAEVAQSPRYKITEKSQAVAFWCDPISGHATLYWYRQILGQGPELLVQFQDESVVDDSQLPKDRFSAERLKGVDSTLKIQPAELGDSAMYLCASSPHGLDTEAFFGQGTRLTVV.

This chain connects TRBV2 to TRBJ1-5, with TRBD1 as a possible D gene (6 bases). V was trimmed by 0 bases and J by 3 bases, leaving 9 bases between them. This CDR3 is 15 amino acids long. Germline CDR1 is SNHLY and CDR2 is FYNNEI. CDR3 nucleotide sequence: TGTGCCAGCAGTGAAGCGCGGGACACCAATCAGCCCCAGCATTTT. The encoded protein is CASSEARDTNQPQHF. The full variable domain, in which reference TRBV2 and TRBJ1-5 provide the parts outside the CDR3, is EPEVTQTPSHQVTQMGQEVILRCVPISNHLYFYWYRQILGQKVEFLVSFYNNEISEKSEIFDDQFSVERPDGSNFTLKIRSTKLEDSAMYFCASSEARDTNQPQHFGDGTRLSIL.

This clonotype was seen only a few times. This chain uses TRBV4-1 with TRBJ2-7; TRBD1 agrees at 8 bases. The germline gives CDR1 MGHRA, CDR2 YSYEKL. The trim removed 0 bases at V and 3 bases at J, leaving 7 bases unmatched. This CDR3 has 16 amino acids. As DNA, the CDR3 is TGCGCCAGCAGCCAAGACCGGGACAGGTGGAACTACGAGCAGTACTTC. Translation: CASSQDRDRWNYEQYF.